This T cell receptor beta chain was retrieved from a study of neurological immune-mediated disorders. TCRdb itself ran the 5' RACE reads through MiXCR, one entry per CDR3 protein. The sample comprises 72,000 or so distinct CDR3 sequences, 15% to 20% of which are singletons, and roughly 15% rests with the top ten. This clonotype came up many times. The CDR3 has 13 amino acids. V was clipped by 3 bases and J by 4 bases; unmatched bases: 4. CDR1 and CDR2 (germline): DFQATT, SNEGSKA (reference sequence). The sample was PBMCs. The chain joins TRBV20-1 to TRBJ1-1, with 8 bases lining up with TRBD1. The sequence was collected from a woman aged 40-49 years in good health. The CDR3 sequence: CSARDRDVTEAFF. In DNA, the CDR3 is TGCAGTGCTAGGGACAGGGACGTCACTGAAGCTTTCTTT.